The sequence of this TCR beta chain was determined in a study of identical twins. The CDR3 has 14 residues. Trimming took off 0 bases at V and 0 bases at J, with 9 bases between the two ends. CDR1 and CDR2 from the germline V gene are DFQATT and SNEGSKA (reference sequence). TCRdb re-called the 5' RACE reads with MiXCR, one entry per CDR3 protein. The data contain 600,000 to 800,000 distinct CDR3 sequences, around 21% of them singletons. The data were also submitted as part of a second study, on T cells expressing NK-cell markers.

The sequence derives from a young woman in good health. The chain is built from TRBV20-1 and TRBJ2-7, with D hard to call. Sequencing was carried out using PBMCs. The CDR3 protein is CSARDTATSYEQYF. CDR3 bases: TGCAGTGCTAGAGATACAGCGACCTCCTACGAGCAGTACTTC.